The 22 T cell receptor beta chains below all came from one sample that was sequenced in a study of response to subunit inactivated influenza vaccine. MiXCR was run by TCRdb on the RT-PCR reads, yielding one entry per CDR3 protein. The sample contains more than 400,000 distinct CDR3 sequences, about 10% of which appear only once. The sample consisted of PBMCs from blood, taken about 40 days after vaccination. Source of these receptors: a man aged 50 to 59 who received an inactivated influenza vaccine.

This clonotype came up a few times. The CDR3 region is CASSAGDYRSEQYF. The CDR3 DNA follows: TGTGCCAGCAGTGCCGGTGACTATAGGTCCGAGCAGTACTTC. The V gene is TRBV28, the J gene TRBJ2-7; possible D gene TRBD2, 5 bases. The CDR3 sequence is 14 residues long. Germline loops: CDR1 MDHEN, CDR2 SYDVKM. V lost 5 bases to trimming and J lost 6 bases, with 17 bases between them.

The chain combines TRBV7-2 with TRBJ1-5, with 7 bases fitting TRBD1. CDR3 length: 14 amino acids. With V trimmed by 5 bases and J by 7 bases, 8 bases remained unmatched. CDR1 SGHTA and CDR2 FQGNSA come from the germline V gene. CDR3 residues: CASSRTGAGQPQHF. CDR3 nucleotides: TGTGCCAGCAGCCGTACAGGGGCCGGACAGCCCCAGCATTTT.

In its sample, this clonotype was seen a few times. V is TRBV7-9 and J is TRBJ2-5; 7 positions agree with TRBD1. Germline CDR1 is SEHNR and CDR2 is FQNEAQ (reference sequence). The CDR3 has 15 amino acids. With V trimmed by 2 bases and J by 1 base, 4 bases remained unmatched. The CDR3 region is CASSLQTGAQETQYF. The CDR3 DNA reads TGTGCCAGCAGCTTACAAACAGGGGCCCAAGAGACCCAGTACTTC.

This clonotype was recorded many times. The rearrangement joins TRBV6-2 or TRBV6-3 to TRBJ2-7; TRBD2 agrees at 10 bases. The CDR3 runs to 14 residues. The germline gives CDR1 MNHEY, CDR2 SVGEGT. The trim removed 6 bases at V and 3 bases at J, leaving 5 bases unmatched. The chain's CDR3 is CASRSSGSFYEQYF. The DNA of the CDR3 is TGTGCCAGCAGGTCTAGCGGGAGTTTCTACGAGCAGTACTTC.

This clonotype was counted at least ten times. This CDR3 is CASSGTALDTQYF. The DNA for the CDR3 is TGTGCCAGCTCCGGGACAGCCTTGGATACGCAGTATTTT. The rearrangement joins TRBV18 to TRBJ2-3; 7 bases agree with TRBD1. The ends lost 6 bases at V and 6 bases at J; junction bases unmatched: 6. The germline V gene has CDR1 KGHSH and CDR2 LQKENI. The CDR3 totals 13 residues.

This clonotype was found many times. The rearrangement links TRBV4-1 to TRBJ2-7; D remains ambiguous. CDR1 is MGHRA and CDR2 is YSYEKL in the germline V gene. V lost 0 bases, J lost 3 bases, and 12 bases lay in between. CDR3 length: 15 residues. This CDR3 is CASSQDGGGFYEQYF. The CDR3 DNA is TGCGCCAGCAGCCAAGATGGCGGTGGGTTCTACGAGCAGTACTTC.

The chain employs TRBV18 and TRBJ1-5; 8 bases agree with TRBD1. Per germline, CDR1 KGHSH and CDR2 LQKENI. The CDR3 runs to 14 residues. The trim removed 2 bases at V and 9 bases at J, leaving 6 bases unmatched. CDR3 sequence reads: CASSPAGGLGPQHF. The DNA of the CDR3 is TGTGCCAGCTCACCAGCAGGGGGCTTGGGGCCCCAGCATTTT.

The table lists this clonotype with a few counts. CDR3 sequence (DNA): TGTGCCAGCAGTTGGGGCCAAGCAAAACAGTTCTTC. This encodes CASSWGQAKQFF. This rearrangement joins TRBV6-2 or TRBV6-3 to TRBJ2-1, with a tentative D call TRBD1 (5 bases). This CDR3 spans 12 amino acids. Trimming pared 4 bases from V and 13 bases from J, leaving 14 bases between. Germline assignment: CDR1 MNHEY and CDR2 SVGEGT.

The chain links TRBV29-1 to TRBJ2-3; 14 nucleotides align to TRBD2. This CDR3 contains 13 residues. Germline CDR1 SQVTM, CDR2 ANQGSEA. V was clipped by 7 bases and J by 4 bases; unmatched bases: 1. Here the CDR3 DNA reads TGCAGCGCGACTAGCGGGAGGGCAGATACGCAGTATTTT. The encoded protein is CSATSGRADTQYF.

Only a few counts were recorded for this clonotype. The chain recombines TRBV6-1 with TRBJ1-1, with 9 bases aligning to TRBD1. V was clipped by 2 bases and J by 1 base; unmatched bases: 5. From germline, CDR1 is MNHNS and CDR2 SASEGT. The CDR3 runs 16 residues. The CDR3 loop is CASSEYTGGRNTEAFF. CDR3 in DNA: TGTGCCAGCAGTGAATACACAGGGGGCCGGAACACTGAAGCTTTCTTT.

The sample holds a few counts of this clonotype. The chain has TRBV5-1 and TRBJ2-7, with 8 bases that match TRBD2. The length of the CDR3 is 17 residues. Trimming at V came to 5 bases and at J to 0 bases, leaving 13 bases not matched to a gene. The germline V gene has CDR1 SGHRS and CDR2 YFSETQ. CDR3 loop: CASRIGEAGVSSYEQYF. The CDR3 nucleotides read TGCGCCAGCAGGATAGGTGAAGCGGGGGTGAGCTCCTACGAGCAGTACTTC.

V and J are TRBV7-2 and TRBJ2-7; tentatively, D is TRBD2 (5 bases). The CDR3 sequence is 15 residues long. Trimming stripped 2 bases from V and 2 bases from J, with 13 bases between. Germline CDR1 and CDR2: SGHTA and FQGNSA. The CDR3 DNA is TGTGCCAGCAGCTTACTGGTACTAGAGGCCTACGAGCAGTACTTC. Protein sequence: CASSLLVLEAYEQYF.

In this sample, this clonotype turned up a few times. This chain uses TRBV15 with TRBJ2-7; no firm D call. This CDR3 comprises 15 residues. V was cut by 0 bases and J by 2 bases, with 11 bases left in between. Per the germline V gene, CDR1 is LNHNV and CDR2 is YYDKDF (reference sequence). CDR3 amino acids: CATSRDLLTPYEQYF. The CDR3 coding sequence is TGTGCCACCAGCAGAGATTTGTTAACGCCCTACGAGCAGTACTTC.

This clonotype showed up just a few times. This chain connects TRBV7-2 to TRBJ2-2; D uncertain. Between the trimmed V and J ends, which lost 5 bases and 8 bases, there was a span of 15 bases. Germline V gene sequence: CDR1 SGHTA, CDR2 FQGNSA. The CDR3 is 14 residues long. DNA of the CDR3: TGTGCCAGCAGCAATCGACGGTTAAGAGGGGAGCTGTTTTTT. It yields the protein CASSNRRLRGELFF.

In this sample, this clonotype turned up many times. This chain links TRBV7-9 with TRBJ2-1; TRBD2 is a possible D gene (5 bases). V was shortened by 2 bases and J by 0 bases, with 11 bases between the two germline ends. Germline V gene data show CDR1 as SEHNR and CDR2 as FQNEAQ (reference sequence). CDR3 size: 16 residues. The CDR3 region is CASSLPTSSSYNEQFF. The DNA of the CDR3 is TGTGCCAGCAGCTTACCCACTAGTTCCTCCTACAATGAGCAGTTCTTC.

This clonotype appeared many times. This chain links TRBV24-1 with TRBJ2-3; a possible D gene is TRBD1 (5 bases). Per the germline V gene, CDR1 is KGHDR and CDR2 is SFDVKD. The CDR3 is 16 residues long. V shed 3 bases and J shed 6 bases, with 18 bases lying between them. Written as DNA, the CDR3 is TGTGCCACCAGTGATCCTATCCGTGGCAGGGCGGATACGCAGTATTTT. It translates to CATSDPIRGRADTQYF.

This clonotype showed up just a few times. V gene TRBV24-1 combines with J gene TRBJ2-3; D possibly uses TRBD1 or TRBD2 (5 bases each). Trimming left V 7 bases short and J 1 base short, with 11 bases between. The CDR3 has 14 amino acids. Looked up from germline, CDR1 is KGHDR and CDR2 is SFDVKD. CDR3 sequence reads: CATRGTGRTDTQYF. The DNA of the CDR3 is TGTGCCACCAGGGGCACGGGGCGCACAGATACGCAGTATTTT.

The sample holds a few counts of this clonotype. V and J are TRBV12-3 or TRBV12-4 and TRBJ2-7, with 9 bases lining up with TRBD2. After removal of 3 bases from V and 0 bases from J, the junction contained 6 bases not matched to a gene. The CDR3 covers 16 residues. The CDR3 bases are TGTGCCAGCAGTTTGGCGGGGGGGCCGAACTCCTACGAGCAGTACTTC. Its translation: CASSLAGGPNSYEQYF.

This clonotype was seen more than once but under ten times. The chain is built from TRBV5-1 and TRBJ1-2, with TRBD1 matching 8 bases. V was pared by 3 bases and J by 7 bases, with 11 bases of the junction left unmatched. CDR1 SGHRS and CDR2 YFSETQ come from the germline V gene. CDR3 length equals 15 residues. CDR3 region: CASSSNRDRRFGYTF. CDR3 DNA: TGCGCCAGCAGCTCAAATCGGGACAGGCGGTTTGGCTACACCTTC.

This clonotype was counted only a few times. V usage is TRBV9 and J usage is TRBJ2-1, with 14 bases aligning to TRBD2. Unmatched junction bases numbered 3, after V lost 4 bases and J lost 12 bases. This CDR3 has 13 residues. Germline CDR1 is SGDLS and CDR2 is YYNGEE. The CDR3 bases are TGTGCCAGCAGCCCAGGGACTAGCGGGGGGCAGTTCTTC. It encodes CASSPGTSGGQFF. Full variable domain (rest looked up from reference TRBV9 and TRBJ2-1): DSGVTQTPKHLITATGQRVTLRCSPRSGDLSVYWYQQSLDQGLQFLIQYYNGEERAKGNILERFSAQQFPDLHSELNLSSLELGDSALYFCASSPGTSGGQFFGPGTRLTVL.

This clonotype was counted at least ten times. V usage is TRBV5-5 and J usage is TRBJ2-1; 7 positions agree with TRBD1. The germline gives CDR1 SGHKS, CDR2 YYEKEE (reference sequence). This CDR3 is built from 15 residues. V lost 4 bases, J lost 5 bases, and 9 bases stayed unmatched. The chain's CDR3 is CASSLPLGQHNEQFF. In nucleotides, the CDR3 is TGTGCCAGCAGCCTACCTTTGGGACAGCACAATGAGCAGTTCTTC.

This clonotype came up many times. The V call is TRBV11-2, the J call TRBJ2-7; no clear D. Germline values: CDR1 SGHAT, CDR2 FQNNGV. The V and J ends lost 6 bases and 1 base respectively, with 10 bases between them. The CDR3 totals 13 residues. In nucleotides, the CDR3 is TGTGCCAGCAGTTTGGCCGAGTCCTACGAGCAGTACTTC. It encodes CASSLAESYEQYF.